This TCR beta chain was identified during a study of regulatory T cells in long-lasting Graves disease. Time point specified: newly diagnosed GD, antithyroid drugs for less than 3 months. Following extraction of RNA from PBMCs, that RNA was used to make the TCR library. Germline V gene data show CDR1 as DFQATT and CDR2 as SNEGSKA (reference sequence). This CDR3 contains 12 residues. Trimming pared 7 bases from V and 5 bases from J, leaving 12 bases between. CDR3 regions were amplified by Arm-PCR using iRepertoire HTBI primers to build TCR beta libraries. TCRdb re-called the multiplex PCR reads with MiXCR, one entry per CDR3 protein. Among some 490,000 distinct CDR3 sequences listed, around 12% were seen once. In its sample, this clonotype was seen many times. These same data were also listed under a study on T cells in Graves' hyperthyroidism and ophthalmopathy.

The sequence was obtained from a woman in her 30s with Graves disease. This rearrangement joins TRBV20-1 to TRBJ2-1, with D hard to call. Sequencing used peripheral blood mononuclear cells (PBMCs), obtained at new diagnosis, from a patient treated with antithyroid drugs. Here the CDR3 reads CSGDGNNNEQFF. The DNA of the CDR3 is TGCAGTGGAGATGGAAATAACAATGAGCAGTTCTTC.